Listed here is a single T cell receptor (beta chain). V was pared by 3 bases and J by 2 bases, with 1 base of the junction left unmatched. The CDR3 contains 16 residues. Germline CDR1 reads SEHNR; CDR2 reads FQNEAQ (reference sequence). The entry originates in a study of technical replicates of blood from several donors. Assay: immunoSEQ multiplex PCR; the TCRdb copy retains only in-frame clones and omits some. This sample yields about 83,000 clones, of which about 94% are seen a single time; 0.24% belongs to the top ten. The gene calls are TRBV7-9 and TRBJ2-5; 15 bases agree with TRBD2. The source of this sequence is a human donor in good health. Sequences were obtained from T cells isolated from PBMCs. This CDR3 is CASSFGTSGGQETQYF. CDR3 DNA sequence: TGTGCCAGCAGCTTCGGGACTAGCGGGGGGCAAGAGACCCAGTACTTC. Complete variable domain (other parts from reference TRBV7-9 and TRBJ2-5): DTGVSQNPRHKITKRGQNVTFRCDPISEHNRLYWYRQTLGQGPEFLTYFQNEAQLEKSRLLSDRFSAERPKGSFSTLEIQRTEQGDSAMYLCASSFGTSGGQETQYFGPGTRLLVL.